The 6 T cell receptor beta chains below all came from one sample that was sequenced in a study of blood T cell repertoires in COVID-19. Only in-frame clones appear in the TCRdb table, and some are missing; sequencing was by immunoSEQ multiplex PCR. The data show fewer than 300,000 clones, about 85% seen once. The source material was peripheral blood. The receptors originated from a human donor in a cohort sampled during active COVID-19.

The chain recombines TRBV7-2 with TRBJ2-4, with TRBD2 identical over 7 bases. V lost 0 bases, J lost 3 bases, and 5 bases stayed unmatched. In germline, CDR1 is SGHTA, CDR2 FQGNSA. This CDR3 comprises 16 residues. CDR3 sequence reads: CASSLAIRTSKNIQYF. CDR3 in DNA: TGTGCCAGCAGCTTAGCTATCAGGACTAGCAAAAACATTCAGTACTTC. Full variable domain (remainder filled in from reference TRBV7-2 and TRBJ2-4): GAGVSQSPSNKVTEKGKDVELRCDPISGHTALYWYRQSLGQGLEFLIYFQGNSAPDKSGLPSDRFSAERTGGSVSTLTIQRTQQEDSAVYLCASSLAIRTSKNIQYFGAGTRLSVL.

The rearrangement joins TRBV5-4 to TRBJ2-5; 8 nucleotides align to TRBD1. CDR3 length equals 18 residues. After removal of 4 bases from V and 1 base from J, the junction contained 15 bases not matched to a gene. Germline assignment: CDR1 SGHNT and CDR2 YYREEE (reference sequence). CDR3 nucleotide sequence: TGTGCCAGCAGCGGAGGACAGGGTTTGGGACCCCTCCAAGAGACCCAGTACTTC. Protein product: CASSGGQGLGPLQETQYF.

The chain is built from TRBV7-2 and TRBJ2-3, with 16 bases lining up with TRBD2. The V gene's germline CDR1 is SGHTA and CDR2 FQGNSA. CDR3 length: 19 amino acids. V lost 5 bases, J lost 4 bases, and 12 bases stayed unmatched. The CDR3, as DNA: TGTGCCAGCAGCCCCCAGGGACTAGCGGGAGGGCCATTCGCAGATACGCAGTATTTT. This gives the protein CASSPQGLAGGPFADTQYF.

The sample holds one count of this clone. The rearrangement links TRBV5-1 to TRBJ2-5; 9 bases agree with TRBD2. This CDR3 is built from 16 residues. CDR1 and CDR2 (germline): SGHRS, YFSETQ. After removal of 5 bases from V and 5 bases from J, the junction contained 13 bases not matched to a gene. CDR3 in amino acids: CASRKGGTSSWETQYF. CDR3 coding DNA: TGCGCCAGCAGAAAGGGGGGGACTAGCTCGTGGGAGACCCAGTACTTC.

Here the CDR3 DNA reads TGTGCCAGCAGAAACAGGGGAGGTGAGAACACTGAAGCTTTCTTT. Residues: CASRNRGGENTEAFF. The chain has TRBV28 and TRBJ1-1, with 7 bases that match TRBD1. Trimming cost V 6 bases and J 1 base; bases outside gene matches: 8. Germline CDR1 is MDHEN and CDR2 is SYDVKM. The CDR3 runs to 15 residues.

V gene TRBV19 combines with J gene TRBJ2-3, with 7 bases aligning to TRBD2. The CDR3 covers 16 residues. After removal of 10 bases from V and 6 bases from J, the junction contained 19 bases not matched to a gene. Germline V gene sequence: CDR1 LNHDA, CDR2 SQIVND (reference sequence). The CDR3 protein is CATRPTSDQPWDTQYF. As DNA, the CDR3 is TGTGCCACACGCCCCACTAGCGACCAACCTTGGGATACGCAGTATTTT.